A single sample is the source of the 21 T cell receptor beta chains below, sequenced in a study of T cell responses to AZD1222 COVID-19 vaccine listed by TCRdb under 2021. The time point tag for this specimen amounts to: baseline before first vaccination. The library was obtained by the immunoSEQ multiplex PCR assay. Sourced from immuneACCESS, this table was stored by TCRdb with only in-frame sequences that have V and J called. A share of the clones is absent; for the studies checked, an unresolved V gene accounts for under half, and the remainder has no known explanation. The sample table records 110,000 to 150,000 clones; roughly 92% of these occur just once. Over 1.5% of the sample is taken by the ten largest. This specimen consisted of peripheral blood, obtained on day 0 of AZD1222 vaccination. The receptors shown here come from an adult in good health.

The chain is built from TRBV19 and TRBJ1-2, with D unresolved. V gave up 6 bases and J gave up 9 bases, with 14 bases separating them. This CDR3 region has 12 residues. The germline gives CDR1 LNHDA, CDR2 SQIVND (reference sequence). The CDR3 bases are TGTGCCAGTAGCAGCGGTTGGGGAAGCTACACCTTC. It is translated as CASSSGWGSYTF.

The count of this clone is one. The rearrangement uses TRBV27 and TRBJ2-1, with D possibly TRBD2 on 5 matching bases. This CDR3 region has 15 residues. CDR1 and CDR2 (germline): MNHEY, SMNVEV (reference sequence). V lost 4 bases to trimming and J lost 2 bases, with 12 bases between them. CDR3 nucleotide sequence: TGTGCCAGCAGTTACGAGGGTACGGCCTACAATGAGCAGTTCTTC. It encodes CASSYEGTAYNEQFF.

The rearrangement uses TRBV11-2 and TRBJ2-5, with TRBD1 identical over 8 bases. The V gene's germline CDR1 is SGHAT and CDR2 FQNNGV. This CDR3 contains 14 residues. Unmatched junction bases numbered 5, after V lost 5 bases and J lost 3 bases. The CDR3 region is CASSPGQAKETQYF. In nucleotides, the CDR3 is TGTGCCAGCAGCCCGGGACAGGCCAAAGAGACCCAGTACTTC.

For this clone: The junction differs from germline at one of its ends, possibly a read error. J is TRBJ2-5 and V is TRBV5-4; no definite D call. Germline CDR1 and CDR2: SGHNT and YYREEE (reference sequence). The CDR3 is 13 amino acids. The CDR3 region is CASRGHGQGTQYF. CDR3 in DNA: TGTGCCAGCAGGGGCCATGGGCAAGGGACCCAGTACTTC.

This chain links TRBV13 with TRBJ2-3, with TRBD2 matching 14 bases. V gave up 5 bases and J gave up 8 bases; unmatched junction bases: 3. The CDR3 covers 14 residues. Per the germline V gene, CDR1 is PRHDT and CDR2 is FYEKMQ (reference sequence). In DNA, the CDR3 is TGTGCCAGCAGCGACGGACTAGCGGGAGGTACGCAGTATTTT. This gives the protein CASSDGLAGGTQYF.

This clone was observed a single time. The J gene is TRBJ2-1, the V gene TRBV7-6; tentative D call: TRBD2 (6 bases). Germline-derived CDR1 and CDR2 are SGHVS and FNYEAQ. The germline V and J ends were trimmed by 5 bases and 6 bases, with 17 bases remaining between them. This CDR3 region has 15 residues. The CDR3: CASSPGASVVNEQFF. CDR3 coding DNA: TGTGCCAGCAGCCCTGGGGCTAGCGTTGTCAATGAGCAGTTCTTC.

The rearrangement links TRBV19 to TRBJ2-2; D perhaps matches TRBD1 (6 bases). Per germline, CDR1 LNHDA and CDR2 SQIVND (reference sequence). The CDR3 has 15 residues. Trimming removed 5 bases from V and 3 bases from J, with 13 bases in between. The CDR3 region is CASSHRDIYTGELFF. CDR3 nucleotide sequence: TGTGCCAGTAGTCACCGGGACATATACACCGGGGAGCTGTTTTTT.

This clone was seen a single time. V is TRBV11-2 and J is TRBJ1-1; the D is unclear. Trimming removed 3 bases from V and 8 bases from J, with 10 bases in between. This CDR3 contains 12 residues. Germline V gene data show CDR1 as SGHAT and CDR2 as FQNNGV. The CDR3 DNA follows: TGTGCCAGCAGCTTTCTAGGGCTGGAAGCTTTCTTT. Amino acids: CASSFLGLEAFF.

The chain joins TRBV3-1 (or the pseudogene TRBV3-2) to TRBJ2-1; D not resolved. The V gene's germline CDR1 is LGHDT and CDR2 YNNKEL (reference sequence). Between the trimmed V and J ends, which lost 1 base and 6 bases, there was a span of 13 bases. This CDR3 region has 15 residues. The CDR3 DNA is TGTGCCAGCAGCCAAGTCGTAGGGCGTGTCAATGAGCAGTTCTTC. This encodes CASSQVVGRVNEQFF.

This chain uses TRBV15 with TRBJ1-5; D unresolved. V lost 5 bases and J 7 bases, leaving 3 bases between the germline ends. The V gene's germline CDR1 is LNHNV and CDR2 YYDKDF (reference sequence). This CDR3 is 10 amino acids long. DNA of the CDR3: TGTGCCACCAGCGCCCAGCCCCAGCATTTT. Protein: CATSAQPQHF.

The genes are TRBV14 and TRBJ2-3; D uncertain. Germline V gene sequence: CDR1 SGHDN, CDR2 FVKESK. CDR3 length equals 13 residues. V lost 4 bases to trimming and J lost 2 bases, with 7 bases between them. The CDR3 spells CASSPELTDTQYF. In nucleotides, the CDR3 is TGTGCCAGCAGCCCTGAACTCACAGATACGCAGTATTTT.

The CDR3 loop reads CASSLGLAGGFYEQYF. CDR3 nucleotide sequence: TGTGCCAGCAGTTTGGGACTAGCGGGAGGCTTCTACGAGCAGTACTTC. The V and J genes are TRBV28 and TRBJ2-7, with 15 bases fitting TRBD2. With 3 bases clipped from V and 3 bases from J, the junction kept 3 bases outside the gene matches. Germline CDR1 and CDR2: MDHEN and SYDVKM. CDR3 length equals 16 residues. Complete variable domain (other parts from reference TRBV28 and TRBJ2-7): DVKVTQSSRYLVKRTGEKVFLECVQDMDHENMFWYRQDPGLGLRLIYFSYDVKMKEKGDIPEGYSVSREKKERFSLILESASTNQTSMYLCASSLGLAGGFYEQYFGPGTRLTVT.

V gene TRBV28 combines with J gene TRBJ2-3; 14 bases match TRBD2. Germline CDR1 is MDHEN and CDR2 is SYDVKM. J was trimmed by 5 bases and V by 6 bases; bases with no gene match: 16. This CDR3 contains 19 residues. CDR3 region: CASSAARGTSGREVDTQYF. The CDR3 bases are TGTGCCAGCAGCGCCGCCCGGGGGACTAGCGGGAGAGAGGTAGATACGCAGTATTTT.

This chain links TRBV20-1 with TRBJ2-1, with TRBD1 identical over 7 bases. The length of the CDR3 is 14 residues. Per germline, CDR1 DFQATT and CDR2 SNEGSKA (reference sequence). V was clipped by 3 bases and J by 4 bases; unmatched bases: 6. CDR3 amino acids: CSASIGQDYNEQFF. CDR3 DNA: TGCAGTGCTAGTATCGGACAGGATTACAATGAGCAGTTCTTC.

V usage is TRBV11-2 and J usage is TRBJ2-7; 9 nucleotides align to TRBD2. The V gene's germline CDR1 is SGHAT and CDR2 FQNNGV. The V gene end was trimmed by 2 bases and the J gene end by 0 bases; junction bases not matched to a gene: 2. This CDR3 contains 15 residues. For the CDR3, the DNA is TGTGCCAGCAGCTTAACTAGCGGGCCCTCCTACGAGCAGTACTTC. Translated, it gives CASSLTSGPSYEQYF.

The J gene is TRBJ1-2, the V gene TRBV7-9; D gene ambiguous. In germline, CDR1 is SEHNR, CDR2 FQNEAQ (reference sequence). V was pared by 3 bases and J by 3 bases, with 5 bases between. The length of the CDR3 is 12 residues. CDR3: CASSLAHYGYTF. CDR3 in DNA: TGTGCCAGCAGCTTGGCGCACTATGGCTACACCTTC.

This sequence joins TRBV6-5 and TRBJ1-3; the D is unclear. Germline CDR1 MNHEY, CDR2 SVGAGI. Trimming took 6 bases from V and 2 from J, leaving 11 bases between them. CDR3 size: 14 residues. The CDR3 loop reads CASSALSAGNTIYF. CDR3 in DNA: TGTGCCAGCAGCGCGTTAAGCGCTGGAAACACCATATATTTT.

This clone was detected only a few times. The chain carries TRBV29-1 and TRBJ1-2; D remains unclear. The CDR3 has 12 amino acids. Trimming pared 0 bases from V and 5 bases from J, leaving 7 bases between. Germline-derived CDR1 and CDR2 are SQVTM and ANQGSEA. CDR3 loop: CSVEDVGYGYTF. The CDR3 nucleotides read TGCAGCGTTGAAGATGTGGGGTATGGCTACACCTTC.

The J gene is TRBJ2-1, the V gene TRBV5-1; D is ambiguous. The CDR3 runs 12 residues. V dropped 4 bases and J dropped 8 bases, with 10 bases sitting between them. From germline, CDR1 is SGHRS and CDR2 YFSETQ. Here the CDR3 DNA reads TGCGCCAGCAGCCCCCCAAGGGATGAGCAGTTCTTC. This translates into CASSPPRDEQFF. The entire variable domain, with the rest obtained from reference TRBV5-1 and TRBJ2-1, is as follows: KAGVTQTPRYLIKTRGQQVTLSCSPISGHRSVSWYQQTPGQGLQFLFEYFSETQRNKGNFPGRFSGRQFSNSRSEMNVSTLELGDSALYLCASSPPRDEQFFGPGTRLTVL.

The chain combines TRBV28 with TRBJ2-3, with 12 bases identical to TRBD2. V lost 5 bases and J lost 6; bases outside the gene matches: 6. Germline V CDR1 and CDR2: MDHEN, SYDVKM. This CDR3 comprises 15 residues. The CDR3, as DNA: TGTGCCAGCAGTCTTGGGACTAGCGGGTTCGATACGCAGTATTTT. It codes for CASSLGTSGFDTQYF.

Only one count was recorded for this clone. The chain has TRBV2 and TRBJ1-1, with 7 bases matching TRBD1. The CDR3 length is 14 residues. Unmatched junction bases numbered 4, after V lost 6 bases and J lost 0 bases. Per the germline V gene, CDR1 is SNHLY and CDR2 is FYNNEI. Written as DNA, the CDR3 is TGTGCCAGCAGCAAGACAGGGATGAACACTGAAGCTTTCTTT. It encodes CASSKTGMNTEAFF. Filled out from reference TRBV2 and TRBJ1-1, the complete variable domain reads EPEVTQTPSHQVTQMGQEVILRCVPISNHLYFYWYRQILGQKVEFLVSFYNNEISEKSEIFDDQFSVERPDGSNFTLKIRSTKLEDSAMYFCASSKTGMNTEAFFGQGTRLTVV.